This T cell receptor beta chain is from a study of blood T cell repertoires in COVID-19. Looking at the study overall: COVID-19 samples, acute and convalescent, were from the United States, Italy and Spain. The analysed material was cDNA or gDNA that came from T cells, B-cell-depleted T cells, or PBMCs.

CDR1 and CDR2 (germline): SNHLY, FYNNEI. The CDR3 totals 14 residues. The V end lost 0 bases, the J end lost 5 bases, and 10 bases lay between the germline ends. Original data processing: Amplification of reference gene primers provided the estimated nucleated cell counts. Profiling relied on immunoSEQ multiplex PCR, and the TCRdb table lists in-frame clones only, not all of them. That table gives V, J and clone size, and the DNA gave D and trimming. The sample has about 220,000 clones; around 84% are singletons. Material for sequencing was peripheral blood. The sequence came from a man between 45 and 60 years old with active or convalescent COVID-19. The chain recombines TRBV2 with TRBJ2-5, with D possibly TRBD2 on 7 matching bases. Here the CDR3 DNA reads TGTGCCAGCAGTGAAGCGGGGGGGCAGGAGACCCAGTACTTC. Protein: CASSEAGGQETQYF.